Each of the 28 T cell receptor beta chains below was sequenced from the same sample in a study of T cell responses to AZD1222 COVID-19 vaccine. TCRdb's table, derived via immunoSEQ multiplex PCR, lists solely in-frame clones and lacks some. The sample lists approximately 150,000 clones, over 90% occurring once. The material sequenced was peripheral blood, taken on day 0 of MenACWY control vaccination. These receptors came from an adult in good health.

The chain couples TRBV10-3 to TRBJ2-7; unclear D gene. The V gene's germline CDR1 is ENHRY and CDR2 SYGVKD. The CDR3 runs to 13 residues. The germline V and J ends were trimmed by 1 base and 3 bases, with 7 bases remaining between them. In nucleotides, the CDR3 is TGTGCCATCAGTGAGTGGCAGAGCTACGAGCAGTACTTC. Amino acid sequence: CAISEWQSYEQYF.

The J gene is TRBJ1-6, the V gene TRBV7-2; 11 bases agree with TRBD1. V trimming: 5 bases; J trimming: 5 bases; junction bases outside the gene matches: 11. Per germline, CDR1 SGHTA and CDR2 FQGNSA. The CDR3 is made up of 18 amino acids. CDR3 sequence reads: CASSRRDRGRFNNSPLHF. CDR3 DNA sequence: TGTGCCAGCAGCCGCCGGGACAGGGGGAGATTTAATAATTCACCCCTCCACTTT.

The V and J genes are TRBV5-8 and TRBJ2-7; D remains unclear. Germline V lookup: CDR1 SGHTS, CDR2 YDEGEE. The CDR3 is 15 amino acids. The V gene lost 4 bases and the J gene lost 0 bases, with 14 bases spanning the gap. DNA of the CDR3: TGTGCCAGCAGCCCTTCTAAGACCACCTCCTACGAGCAGTACTTC. Protein: CASSPSKTTSYEQYF. Based on the CDR3 plus reference TRBV5-8 and TRBJ2-7, the full variable domain is EAGVTQSPTHLIKTRGQQATLRCSPISGHTSVYWYQQALGLGLQFLLWYDEGEERNRGNFPPRFSGRQFPNYSSELNVNALELEDSALYLCASSPSKTTSYEQYFGPGTRLTVT.

This clone was counted a few times. The V call is TRBV3-1 (or the pseudogene TRBV3-2), the J call TRBJ2-7; 9 bases map to TRBD2. V dropped 1 base and J dropped 6; count of bases not matched to a gene: 4. Germline CDR1 reads LGHDT; CDR2 reads YNNKEL (reference sequence). CDR3 length: 14 amino acids. The CDR3 reads CASSQVDSGGEQYF. In DNA, the CDR3 is TGTGCCAGCAGCCAAGTTGATAGCGGGGGCGAGCAGTACTTC.

This chain links TRBV27 with TRBJ1-5, with D possibly TRBD1 on 6 matching bases. CDR1 is MNHEY, CDR2 SMNVEV, per germline (reference sequence). The V end lost 4 bases, the J end lost 4 bases, and 11 bases lay between the germline ends. This CDR3 spans 14 amino acids. CDR3 sequence: CASSWTARNQPQHF. In nucleotides, the CDR3 is TGTGCCAGCAGTTGGACAGCTAGAAATCAGCCCCAGCATTTT.

The gene calls are TRBV13 and TRBJ1-2, with D possibly being TRBD1 (5 bases). CDR1 is PRHDT, CDR2 FYEKMQ, per germline (reference sequence). V dropped 8 bases and J dropped 5 bases, with 21 bases sitting between them. The CDR3 is 15 residues long. CDR3 in amino acids: CASQAYRNRGYGYTF. The CDR3 DNA follows: TGTGCCAGCCAAGCCTACAGGAACCGAGGGTATGGCTACACCTTC.

CDR3 protein: CASSQDLADSYEQYF. The CDR3 DNA is TGTGCCAGCAGCCAAGATCTCGCGGACTCCTACGAGCAGTACTTC. The chain combines TRBV14 with TRBJ2-7; D is unresolved. The CDR3 covers 15 residues. Trimming took off 0 bases at V and 0 bases at J, with 9 bases between the two ends. Germline V lookup: CDR1 SGHDN, CDR2 FVKESK.

This clone has a single count. V is TRBV18 and J is TRBJ1-1; 7 bases are a match to TRBD1. Germline V gene lookup returns CDR1 KGHSH and CDR2 LQKENI. The CDR3 is 15 amino acids. J was trimmed by 2 bases and V by 5 bases; bases with no gene match: 8. This chain's CDR3 is CASSNLQGGNTEAFF. CDR3 DNA: TGTGCCAGCTCAAATCTTCAGGGGGGAAACACTGAAGCTTTCTTT.

The CDR3 DNA reads as TGTGCCAGCAGCCGCCCACCGTCGGGCGAGCAGTACTTC. Its translation: CASSRPPSGEQYF. This chain uses TRBV6-5 with TRBJ2-7; D unclear. This CDR3 is 13 amino acids long. Germline CDR1 MNHEY, CDR2 SVGAGI. The V end was cut by 6 bases, the J end by 6 bases, with 15 bases between.

This clone was observed once. The J gene is TRBJ1-2, the V gene TRBV14; D may be TRBD1 (5 bases). Germline V CDR1 and CDR2: SGHDN, FVKESK. CDR3 length: 14 residues. Trimming removed 3 bases at V and 4 bases at J, with 12 bases between. The CDR3 nucleotides read TGTGCCAGCAGCCAGACGGGGCAGTCCTATGGCTACACCTTC. Translation: CASSQTGQSYGYTF.

This clone was recorded only once. The chain is built from TRBV5-1 and TRBJ2-1, with no clear D. Between the trimmed V and J ends, which lost 4 bases and 2 bases, there was a span of 10 bases. CDR3 length: 14 residues. CDR1 and CDR2 from the germline V gene are SGHRS and YFSETQ. This CDR3 reads CASSPVPTYNEQFF. The CDR3 bases are TGCGCCAGCAGCCCCGTTCCCACCTACAATGAGCAGTTCTTC.

The chain carries TRBV19 and TRBJ1-1, with D maybe TRBD1 (5 bases). V lost 1 base and J 9 bases, leaving 12 bases between the germline ends. The CDR3 has 13 residues. The germline CDR1 and CDR2 sequences are LNHDA and SQIVND (reference sequence). Written as DNA, the CDR3 is TGTGCCAGTAGTATAGGGCAGGGAGTTCAAGCTTTCTTT. Translation: CASSIGQGVQAFF. The variable domain in full, completed from reference TRBV19 and TRBJ1-1, reads DGGITQSPKYLFRKEGQNVTLSCEQNLNHDAMYWYRQDPGQGLRLIYYSQIVNDFQKGDIAEGYSVSREKKESFPLTVTSAQKNPTAFYLCASSIGQGVQAFFGQGTRLTVV.

The genes are TRBV5-4 and TRBJ2-1; D possibly corresponds to TRBD1 (6 bases). The CDR3 spans 15 residues. V was shortened by 4 bases and J by 10 bases, with 21 bases between the two germline ends. The germline V gene has CDR1 SGHNT and CDR2 YYREEE (reference sequence). CDR3 loop: CASSLQGTLGREQFF. The CDR3 nucleotides read TGTGCCAGCAGCCTACAGGGAACCCTCGGACGGGAGCAGTTCTTC. Drawing the rest from reference TRBV5-4 and TRBJ2-1, the complete variable domain is ETGVTQSPTHLIKTRGQQVTLRCSSQSGHNTVSWYQQALGQGPQFIFQYYREEENGRGNFPPRFSGLQFPNYSSELNVNALELDDSALYLCASSLQGTLGREQFFGPGTRLTVL.

The V gene is TRBV2, the J gene TRBJ1-5; D is unresolved. Germline CDR1 is SNHLY and CDR2 is FYNNEI. CDR3 length: 12 residues. Trimming took 3 bases from V and 7 from J, leaving 7 bases between them. The CDR3 bases are TGTGCCAGCAGTGACAGCGGCCAGCCCCAGCATTTT. Its translation is CASSDSGQPQHF.

The chain joins TRBV4-2 to TRBJ2-3; 12 bases match TRBD2. The length of the CDR3 is 19 residues. CDR1 and CDR2 (germline): LGHNA, YNFKEQ. V trimming: 0 bases; J trimming: 0 bases; junction bases outside the gene matches: 7. In DNA form, the CDR3 reads TGTGCCAGCAGCCAAGAGTACACTAGCGGGGGGATTAGCACAGATACGCAGTATTTT. It translates to CASSQEYTSGGISTDTQYF.

This chain joins TRBV2 and TRBJ1-6, with D uncertain. This CDR3 contains 13 residues. CDR1 and CDR2 from the germline V gene are SNHLY and FYNNEI. V was cut by 6 bases and J by 7 bases, with 10 bases left in between. The CDR3 spells CASRGYLNSPLHF. CDR3 sequence (DNA): TGTGCCAGCAGGGGTTACCTAAATTCACCCCTCCACTTT.

This sequence joins TRBV27 and TRBJ2-3; 13 bases agree with TRBD2. The CDR3 contains 17 residues. V was pared by 3 bases and J by 5 bases, with 8 bases of the junction left unmatched. The germline V gene has CDR1 MNHEY and CDR2 SMNVEV (reference sequence). CDR3 sequence (DNA): TGTGCCAGCAGTTTCTTACTAGCGGGGGGGCCAGTAGATACGCAGTATTTT. Translation gives CASSFLLAGGPVDTQYF.

This clone was observed a few times. The same CDR3 also results from other DNA sequences found in this sample. The rearrangement links TRBV27 to TRBJ2-7; the match to TRBD1 covers 11 bases. In germline, CDR1 is MNHEY, CDR2 SMNVEV (reference sequence). V was pared by 3 bases and J by 1 base, with 2 bases of the junction left unmatched. The CDR3 runs to 15 residues. The chain's CDR3 is CASSFGTGGSYEQYF. Here the CDR3 DNA reads TGTGCCAGCAGTTTCGGGACAGGGGGTTCCTACGAGCAGTACTTC.

The chain employs TRBV9 and TRBJ1-3; the D gene is possibly TRBD1 (6 bases). V was cut by 7 bases and J by 0 bases, with 20 bases left in between. CDR3 size: 17 residues. In germline, CDR1 is SGDLS, CDR2 YYNGEE. The CDR3 reads CASGGPGQPNSGNTIYF. DNA for the CDR3: TGTGCCAGCGGGGGACCCGGACAGCCTAACTCTGGAAACACCATATATTTT.

V is TRBV27 and J is TRBJ2-1, with a weak D call TRBD2 (6 bases). Germline values: CDR1 MNHEY, CDR2 SMNVEV (reference sequence). V dropped 2 bases and J dropped 0 bases, with 11 bases sitting between them. This CDR3 comprises 16 residues. The CDR3 here is CASSLLGAGSYNEQFF. The CDR3 DNA reads TGTGCCAGCAGTTTACTAGGAGCGGGCTCCTACAATGAGCAGTTCTTC.

The rearrangement joins TRBV7-8 to TRBJ1-1; D remains unclear. The germline gives CDR1 SGHVS, CDR2 FQNEAQ. V dropped 7 bases and J dropped 4 bases, with 19 bases sitting between them. The CDR3 length is 15 residues. CDR3 residues: CASTTIEVLGTEAFF. CDR3 nucleotide sequence: TGTGCCAGCACCACCATCGAGGTCCTCGGCACTGAAGCTTTCTTT.

The chain is built from TRBV29-1 and TRBJ2-7; TRBD2 agrees at 11 bases. V gave up 5 bases and J gave up 1 base; unmatched junction bases: 7. The CDR3 is 15 amino acids. Germline V gene sequence: CDR1 SQVTM, CDR2 ANQGSEA. The CDR3 spells CSVTSGRLGSYEQYF. The CDR3 coding sequence is TGCAGCGTTACTAGCGGGAGACTGGGGTCCTACGAGCAGTACTTC.

This chain links TRBV27 with TRBJ2-2, with D tentatively TRBD1 (5 bases). V was shortened by 3 bases and J by 4 bases, with 12 bases between the two germline ends. From germline, CDR1 is MNHEY and CDR2 SMNVEV (reference sequence). This CDR3 comprises 15 residues. CDR3 in DNA: TGTGCCAGCAGTTTGGGTAGGGGTGGCACCGGGGAGCTGTTTTTT. As protein: CASSLGRGGTGELFF.

The chain employs TRBV3-1 (or the pseudogene TRBV3-2) and TRBJ1-2, with TRBD1 matching over 7 bases. CDR3 length equals 15 residues. From germline, CDR1 is LGHDT and CDR2 YNNKEL (reference sequence). The junction had 10 bases not matched to a gene; V was cut back by 2 bases and J by 7 bases. The CDR3 DNA is TGTGCCAGCAGCCAAATGGCGACAGGGTTGAGTGGCTACACCTTC. Translating it yields CASSQMATGLSGYTF.

This clone occurred once. The chain couples TRBV7-8 to TRBJ1-5; D unresolved. Deletions cut 3 bases from V and 4 bases from J, with 22 bases between. Germline V gene lookup returns CDR1 SGHVS and CDR2 FQNEAQ. CDR3 length: 18 amino acids. Here the CDR3 reads CASSFLTMQISGNQPQHF. CDR3 DNA: TGTGCCAGCAGCTTCCTTACCATGCAGATTAGCGGAAATCAGCCCCAGCATTTT.

The chain couples TRBV5-5 to TRBJ1-6; no reliable D call. The germline CDR1 and CDR2 sequences are SGHKS and YYEKEE (reference sequence). Trimming stripped 1 base from V and 3 bases from J, with 11 bases between. CDR3 length equals 16 residues. CDR3: CASSLWVPVYNSPLHF. CDR3 sequence (DNA): TGTGCCAGCAGCTTGTGGGTTCCCGTCTATAATTCACCCCTCCACTTT.

The chain combines TRBV5-1 with TRBJ1-1; a possible D gene is TRBD1 (5 bases). This CDR3 has 14 residues. CDR1 and CDR2 (germline): SGHRS, YFSETQ. The ends were cut back, 3 bases at V and 4 bases at J, with 13 bases in the middle. CDR3 sequence reads: CASSWTTGGTEAFF. The DNA for the CDR3 is TGCGCCAGCAGCTGGACCACAGGCGGCACTGAAGCTTTCTTT.

This clone was seen just once. The chain has TRBV18 and TRBJ1-5, with 9 positions matching TRBD1. This CDR3 region has 15 residues. Germline CDR1 reads KGHSH; CDR2 reads LQKENI. Unmatched junction bases numbered 4, after V lost 2 bases and J lost 5 bases. This CDR3 is CASSPSTGGHQPQHF. CDR3 DNA: TGTGCCAGCTCACCATCCACAGGGGGCCATCAGCCCCAGCATTTT.